This T cell receptor (beta chain) comes out of a study of CD8+CD57+ T cells in acquired aplastic anemia. J gave up 5 bases and V 4 bases, and 19 bases lay outside the gene matches. Germline V gene data show CDR1 as MNHEY and CDR2 as SMNVEV (reference sequence). CDR3 length equals 18 residues. Sequencing was done on patients that had shown CD8+CD57+ cell expansion by flow cytometry. Severe acquired aplastic anemia was diagnosed in all patients. Genomic DNA acted as the template from which TCR beta VDJ combination and CDR3 sequence profiling were carried out. MiXCR was run by TCRdb on the reads, yielding one entry per CDR3 protein. The profile shows about 160,000 distinct CDR3 sequences, about 50% of them singletons. Study-wide findings and caveats: Common to patients and controls were roughly 30 CD8+ CDR3 sequences.

This clonotype has a single count. Antigen specificity is unknown. The specimen was sorted CD4+, CD8+, or CD8+CD57+ T cells (not recorded which) from PBMCs. The source is a human donor with aplastic anemia. This rearrangement joins TRBV27 to TRBJ2-7; 8 bases map to TRBD2. CDR3 coding DNA: TGTGCCAGCAGTTCACTCCGGGACATCGCGGGGGGATTACACGAGCAGTACTTC. Encoded protein: CASSSLRDIAGGLHEQYF.